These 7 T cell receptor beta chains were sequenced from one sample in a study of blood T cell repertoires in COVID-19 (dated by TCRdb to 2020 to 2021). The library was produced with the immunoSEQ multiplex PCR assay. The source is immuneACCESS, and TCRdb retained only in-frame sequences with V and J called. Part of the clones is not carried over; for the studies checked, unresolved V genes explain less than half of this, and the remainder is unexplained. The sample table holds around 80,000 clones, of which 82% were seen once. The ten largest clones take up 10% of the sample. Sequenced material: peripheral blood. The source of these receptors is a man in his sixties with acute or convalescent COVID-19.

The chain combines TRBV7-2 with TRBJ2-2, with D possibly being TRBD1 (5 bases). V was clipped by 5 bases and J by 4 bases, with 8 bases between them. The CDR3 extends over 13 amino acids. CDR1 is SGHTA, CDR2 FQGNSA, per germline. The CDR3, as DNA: TGTGCCAGCAGCCCCCAGGGCACCGGGGAGCTGTTTTTT. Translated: CASSPQGTGELFF.

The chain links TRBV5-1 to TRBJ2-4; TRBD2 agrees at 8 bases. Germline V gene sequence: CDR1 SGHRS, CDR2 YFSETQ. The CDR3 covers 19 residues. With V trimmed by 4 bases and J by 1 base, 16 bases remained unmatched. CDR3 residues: CASSRRGAGAPMAKNIQYF. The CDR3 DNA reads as TGCGCCAGCAGCCGGCGAGGAGCGGGGGCCCCTATGGCCAAAAACATTCAGTACTTC. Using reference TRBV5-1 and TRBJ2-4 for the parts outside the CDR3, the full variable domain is KAGVTQTPRYLIKTRGQQVTLSCSPISGHRSVSWYQQTPGQGLQFLFEYFSETQRNKGNFPGRFSGRQFSNSRSEMNVSTLELGDSALYLCASSRRGAGAPMAKNIQYFGAGTRLSVL.

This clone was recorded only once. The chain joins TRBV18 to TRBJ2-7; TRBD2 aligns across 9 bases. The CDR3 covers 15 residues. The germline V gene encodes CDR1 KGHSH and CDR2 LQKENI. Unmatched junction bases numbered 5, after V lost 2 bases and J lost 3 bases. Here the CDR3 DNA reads TGTGCCAGCTCACCAGGCGGGGGGGATCTCTACGAGCAGTACTTC. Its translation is CASSPGGGDLYEQYF.

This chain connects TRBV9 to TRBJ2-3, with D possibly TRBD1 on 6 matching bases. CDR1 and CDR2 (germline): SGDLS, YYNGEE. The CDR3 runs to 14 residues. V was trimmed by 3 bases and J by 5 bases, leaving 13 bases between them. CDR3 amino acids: CASSGNTQGDTQYF. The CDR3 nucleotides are TGTGCCAGCAGCGGAAACACACAGGGAGATACGCAGTATTTT. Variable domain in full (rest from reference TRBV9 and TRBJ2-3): DSGVTQTPKHLITATGQRVTLRCSPRSGDLSVYWYQQSLDQGLQFLIQYYNGEERAKGNILERFSAQQFPDLHSELNLSSLELGDSALYFCASSGNTQGDTQYFGPGTRLTVL.

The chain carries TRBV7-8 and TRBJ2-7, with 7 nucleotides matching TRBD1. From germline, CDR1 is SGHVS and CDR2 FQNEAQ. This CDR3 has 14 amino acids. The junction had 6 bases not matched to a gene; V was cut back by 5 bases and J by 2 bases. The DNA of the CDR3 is TGTGCCAGCAGCGTACGACAGGGTCCCTACGAGCAGTACTTC. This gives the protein CASSVRQGPYEQYF. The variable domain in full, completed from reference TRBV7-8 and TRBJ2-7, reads GAGVSQSPRYKVAKRGQDVALRCDPISGHVSLFWYQQALGQGPEFLTYFQNEAQLDKSGLPSDRFFAERPEGSVSTLKIQRTQQEDSAVYLCASSVRQGPYEQYFGPGTRLTVT.

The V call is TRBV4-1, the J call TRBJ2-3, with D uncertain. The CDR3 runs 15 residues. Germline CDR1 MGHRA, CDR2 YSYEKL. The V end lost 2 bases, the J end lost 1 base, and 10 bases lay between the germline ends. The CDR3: CASSQPDSRTDTQYF. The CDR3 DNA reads TGCGCCAGCAGCCAACCCGACTCCCGCACAGATACGCAGTATTTT.

This CDR3 reads CASSSTGASYEQYF. CDR3 bases: TGTGCCAGCAGCTCGACAGGTGCTTCCTACGAGCAGTACTTC. The chain employs TRBV5-4 and TRBJ2-7; possible D gene TRBD1, 6 bases. The CDR3 totals 14 residues. Looked up from germline, CDR1 is SGHNT and CDR2 is YYREEE (reference sequence). Trimming pared 3 bases from V and 1 base from J, leaving 11 bases between.